Following are 4 T cell receptor beta chains from one sample sequenced in a study of OX40 agonist ivuxolimab in advanced cancers. Receptor amplification or capture employed the immunoSEQ multiplex PCR assay. TCRdb retrieved this table from immuneACCESS and kept in-frame rearrangements only. Not all clones are present; in checked studies, unresolved V genes account for under half, and no reason is known for the remainder. A total of 130,000 or so clones appear in this sample, roughly 95% of them only once. Together, the top ten hold more than 0.15% of the sample. Source: CD4+ or CD8+ T cells sorted from blood, taken in a trial of the OX40 agonist ivuxolimab. All receptors derive from an adult with an advanced solid tumor such as melanoma, head and neck, liver or kidney cancer.

The chain has TRBV6-4 and TRBJ2-7; 10 bases are shared with TRBD2. Trimming at V came to 9 bases and at J to 3 bases, leaving 5 bases not matched to a gene. Germline-derived CDR1 and CDR2 are MRHNA and SNTAGT. The CDR3 totals 13 residues. CDR3 DNA sequence: TGTGCCAGACTAGCGGGGCCCGGCTACGAGCAGTACTTC. It is translated as CARLAGPGYEQYF.

This chain links TRBV28 with TRBJ2-5, with TRBD2 matching 8 bases. The germline gives CDR1 MDHEN, CDR2 SYDVKM. CDR3 length: 15 amino acids. The ends lost 1 base at V and 5 bases at J; junction bases unmatched: 6. The CDR3 bases are TGTGCCAGCAGTTTATCGGGACTAGGCGGGGAGACCCAGTACTTC. It encodes CASSLSGLGGETQYF.

The chain employs TRBV6-5 and TRBJ1-1; D not certain. Germline V gene data show CDR1 as MNHEY and CDR2 as SVGAGI. CDR3 length: 13 residues. Deletions cut 5 bases from V and 1 base from J, with 8 bases between. DNA for the CDR3: TGTGCCAGCAGTGGAGGATCGAACACTGAAGCTTTCTTT. It yields the protein CASSGGSNTEAFF.

This clone was counted between two and nine times. The chain combines TRBV6-5 with TRBJ2-7; 9 bases map to TRBD2. Trimming at V came to 2 bases and at J to 2 bases, leaving 4 bases not matched to a gene. Per germline, CDR1 MNHEY and CDR2 SVGAGI. CDR3 length: 15 residues. The chain's CDR3 is CASSYGPSGTYEQYF. CDR3 nucleotides: TGTGCCAGCAGTTACGGGCCTAGCGGGACCTACGAGCAGTACTTC.